This T cell receptor (beta chain) was retrieved from a study of T-cell memory formation after mild COVID-19. This clonotype was observed a few times. Each CDR3 protein is one row after TCRdb ran MiXCR on the 5' RACE reads. Counted here are hundreds of thousands of distinct CDR3 sequences, about a fifth occurring once; the ten biggest clones make up under 15%. Germline CDR1 SGHRS, CDR2 YFSETQ. The CDR3 covers 14 residues. Trimming removed 0 bases from V and 5 bases from J, with 8 bases in between. Sequenced material: PBMCs or a T cell subset sorted from them (not recorded which). V gene TRBV5-1 combines with J gene TRBJ2-2; D may be TRBD1 or TRBD2 (5 bases each). This receptor was identified in an adult woman who had mild COVID-19 (a few samples of this study predate the infection). Cell type and time point are not known. In nucleotides, the CDR3 is TGCGCCAGCAGCTTGGTGGGGGAGACCGGGGAGCTGTTTTTT. Residues: CASSLVGETGELFF.